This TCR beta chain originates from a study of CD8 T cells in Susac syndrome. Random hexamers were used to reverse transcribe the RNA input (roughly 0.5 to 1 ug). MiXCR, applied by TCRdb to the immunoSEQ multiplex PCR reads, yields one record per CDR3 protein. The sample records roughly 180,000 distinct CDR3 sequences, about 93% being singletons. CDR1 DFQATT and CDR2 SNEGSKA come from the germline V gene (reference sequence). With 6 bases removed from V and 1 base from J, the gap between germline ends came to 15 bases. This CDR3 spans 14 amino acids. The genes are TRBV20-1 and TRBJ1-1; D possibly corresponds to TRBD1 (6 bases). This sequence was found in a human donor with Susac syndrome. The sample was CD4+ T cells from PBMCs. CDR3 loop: CSAQVGGGNTEAFF. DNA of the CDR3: TGCAGTGCCCAGGTCGGGGGCGGGAACACTGAAGCTTTCTTT.